The 26 T cell receptor beta chains below all came from one sample that was sequenced in a study of T-cell reconstitution after alpha-beta-depleted transplantation in children. Unique molecular identifiers were incorporated into the prepared TCRbeta library. One entry per CDR3 protein results from TCRdb running MiXCR on the PCR reads. The sample yields approximately 230,000 distinct CDR3 sequences, 20% to 30% seen once. Material: PBMCs, mostly from graft donor cells, obtained 360 days after TCRalphabeta/CD19-depleted stem cell transplant. The origin of the receptors is a female patient aged 2-9 years who had a stem cell transplant for congenital amegakaryocytic thrombocytopenia, so the T cells may come from the graft donor.

The V gene is TRBV4-1, the J gene TRBJ2-2; 7 bases fit TRBD1. In germline, CDR1 is MGHRA, CDR2 YSYEKL. Trimming removed 6 bases from V and 3 bases from J; junction bases left unmatched: 7. The CDR3 has 15 residues. In nucleotides, the CDR3 is TGCGCCAGCAGTTACCCGGGACAGCACACCGGGGAGCTGTTTTTT. Translated, it gives CASSYPGQHTGELFF.

This clonotype was observed a few times. The chain combines TRBV3-1 with TRBJ2-7; D is unresolved. The V gene lost 4 bases and the J gene lost 6 bases, with 10 bases spanning the gap. The CDR3 runs 12 residues. Germline V gives CDR1 LGHDT, CDR2 YNNKEL (reference sequence). CDR3 region: CASSLRFTEQYF. The CDR3 nucleotides read TGTGCCAGCAGCCTCCGGTTCACCGAGCAGTACTTC.

The CDR3 loop is CASSLRGTGSGTDTQYF. Here the CDR3 DNA reads TGTGCCAGCAGTTTACGCGGGACAGGGTCTGGCACAGATACGCAGTATTTT. The chain has TRBV12-3 or TRBV12-4 and TRBJ2-3; 9 positions match TRBD1. CDR3 length equals 17 residues. The V and J ends lost 2 bases and 1 base, in that order; junction bases with no gene match: 7.

This chain links TRBV18 with TRBJ1-5; 7 bases are a match to TRBD1. Looked up from germline, CDR1 is KGHSH and CDR2 is LQKENI. The CDR3 runs to 15 residues. V lost 3 bases to trimming and J lost 3 bases; unmatched junction nucleotides: 5. CDR3 loop: CASSPTGWFNQPQHF. CDR3 bases: TGTGCCAGCTCACCGACAGGGTGGTTCAATCAGCCCCAGCATTTT.

This clonotype was found once. This chain joins TRBV4-1 and TRBJ1-2, with a weak D call TRBD1 (6 bases). Per the germline V gene, CDR1 is MGHRA and CDR2 is YSYEKL. The CDR3 consists of 17 residues. Trimming removed 2 bases at V and 8 bases at J, with 24 bases between. As DNA, the CDR3 is TGCGCCAGCAGCCAACAGCCGAGGGAAACAGGGATCTACGGCTACACCTTC. As protein: CASSQQPRETGIYGYTF.

This clonotype was observed a handful of times. This chain connects TRBV28 to TRBJ2-5, with D tentatively TRBD2 (6 bases). CDR1 and CDR2 from the germline V gene are MDHEN and SYDVKM. This CDR3 contains 15 residues. V was shortened by 3 bases and J by 4 bases, with 15 bases between the two germline ends. The CDR3 coding sequence is TGTGCCAGCAGTTTTGGAGGGCCCCAGGGAGAGACCCAGTACTTC. Translating it yields CASSFGGPQGETQYF.

The V call is TRBV20-1, the J call TRBJ1-1; 10 positions match TRBD1. Unmatched junction bases numbered 4, after V lost 3 bases and J lost 3 bases. The CDR3 has 14 residues. The V gene's germline CDR1 is DFQATT and CDR2 SNEGSKA (reference sequence). The CDR3 here is CSASRGTGDTEAFF. CDR3 coding DNA: TGCAGTGCTAGTCGGGGGACAGGGGACACTGAAGCTTTCTTT.

The chain carries TRBV20-1 and TRBJ2-7, with 7 bases fitting TRBD1. Germline V gives CDR1 DFQATT, CDR2 SNEGSKA (reference sequence). Trimming at V came to 6 bases and at J to 3 bases, leaving 8 bases not matched to a gene. The CDR3 is made up of 13 amino acids. CDR3 region: CSAIRQGFYEQYF. DNA of the CDR3: TGCAGTGCGATACGACAGGGTTTCTACGAGCAGTACTTC.

This clonotype was observed a few times. The chain employs TRBV29-1 and TRBJ2-5; TRBD2 matches at 11 bases. J was trimmed by 4 bases and V by 6 bases; bases with no gene match: 19. This CDR3 is built from 18 residues. Germline values: CDR1 SQVTM, CDR2 ANQGSEA. The chain's CDR3 is CSVRQGEGLAGGRETQYF. Written as DNA, the CDR3 is TGCAGCGTGCGACAGGGAGAGGGCCTAGCGGGAGGTAGAGAGACCCAGTACTTC.

This clonotype has only a few counts. The gene calls are TRBV4-2 and TRBJ2-7, with 12 bases that match TRBD2. This CDR3 spans 18 amino acids. The junction had 12 bases not matched to a gene; V was cut back by 0 bases and J by 6 bases. CDR1 is LGHNA, CDR2 YNFKEQ, per germline. CDR3 nucleotides: TGTGCCAGCAGCCAAGATAGGACCCGACTAGCGGGAGTGGTCGAGCAGTACTTC. Protein product: CASSQDRTRLAGVVEQYF.

This clonotype was counted only a few times. V usage is TRBV2 and J usage is TRBJ1-2; 7 bases line up with TRBD1. The CDR3 has 13 residues. The junction had 3 bases not matched to a gene; V was cut back by 2 bases and J by 6 bases. Germline lookup yields CDR1 SNHLY and CDR2 FYNNEI. The CDR3 protein is CASSETGAHGYTF. CDR3 coding DNA: TGTGCCAGCAGTGAAACAGGGGCCCATGGCTACACCTTC. The whole variable domain, filled in from reference TRBV2 and TRBJ1-2, reads EPEVTQTPSHQVTQMGQEVILRCVPISNHLYFYWYRQILGQKVEFLVSFYNNEISEKSEIFDDQFSVERPDGSNFTLKIRSTKLEDSAMYFCASSETGAHGYTFGSGTRLTVV.

This chain connects TRBV7-9 to TRBJ2-5; 8 bases fit TRBD1. The V gene end was trimmed by 5 bases and the J gene end by 0 bases; junction bases not matched to a gene: 11. Germline V CDR1 and CDR2: SEHNR, FQNEAQ (reference sequence). The CDR3 is 17 amino acids. The CDR3: CASSLLTQGAHQETQYF. The CDR3 coding sequence is TGTGCCAGCAGCCTCCTCACTCAGGGGGCCCACCAAGAGACCCAGTACTTC.

The chain joins TRBV5-1 to TRBJ2-1; D uncertain. Trimming cost V 5 bases and J 0 bases, with 9 bases left between them. Germline V CDR1 and CDR2: SGHRS, YFSETQ. This CDR3 has 14 residues. CDR3: CASRYEFSYNEQFF. The CDR3 nucleotides read TGCGCCAGCAGGTATGAATTCTCCTACAATGAGCAGTTCTTC.

This clonotype was observed a few times. The CDR3 loop is CASQDGGGPNEQFF. DNA of the CDR3: TGTGCCAGCCAGGATGGGGGAGGGCCGAATGAGCAGTTCTTC. The chain carries TRBV6-1 and TRBJ2-1; TRBD2 agrees at 7 bases. This CDR3 spans 14 amino acids. V lost 8 bases and J lost 7; bases outside the gene matches: 11. Looked up from germline, CDR1 is MNHNS and CDR2 is SASEGT.

This clonotype was recorded at least ten times. Compared with germline, one end of the junction differs, possibly owing to a read error. The rearrangement links TRBV5-1 to TRBJ2-1; D uncertain. Germline V lookup: CDR1 SGHRS, CDR2 YFSETQ. This CDR3 contains 13 residues. The CDR3 DNA reads TGCGCCAGCAGCCAAGACTCCCACAATGAGCAGTTCTTC. Protein: CASSQDSHNEQFF.

This clonotype was found a few times. This chain joins TRBV5-1 and TRBJ2-5, with 10 bases fitting TRBD2. The J segment lost 1 base and the V segment lost 0 bases, leaving 9 bases of the junction unmatched. The CDR3 runs 18 residues. Germline V gene sequence: CDR1 SGHRS, CDR2 YFSETQ. The CDR3: CASSLAAFSGRTQETQYF. In nucleotides, the CDR3 is TGCGCCAGCAGCTTGGCCGCTTTTAGCGGGAGGACCCAAGAGACCCAGTACTTC.

J is TRBJ1-1 and V is TRBV6-1; D call uncertain. Germline V gene sequence: CDR1 MNHNS, CDR2 SASEGT. This CDR3 comprises 14 residues. Trimming took 3 bases from V and 5 from J, leaving 13 bases between them. The CDR3 DNA is TGTGCCAGCAGTGATTTTTTCGGGAGTACTGAAGCTTTCTTT. Protein sequence: CASSDFFGSTEAFF.

The chain links TRBV9 to TRBJ2-5; D ambiguous. The CDR3 covers 14 residues. Germline CDR1 is SGDLS and CDR2 is YYNGEE. The V end lost 0 bases, the J end lost 5 bases, and 11 bases lay between the germline ends. The CDR3 loop reads CASSVVSFGETQYF. The CDR3 DNA reads as TGTGCCAGCAGCGTAGTGAGTTTTGGGGAGACCCAGTACTTC.

This CDR3 is CASSLYAVPRNEQFF. The DNA of the CDR3 is TGTGCCAGCAGCTTATATGCAGTACCAAGGAATGAGCAGTTCTTC. This chain joins TRBV7-7 and TRBJ2-1; D gene uncertain. The CDR3 has 15 amino acids. Trimming removed 2 bases from V and 7 bases from J, with 15 bases in between. Germline V gene data show CDR1 as SSHAT and CDR2 as FNYEAQ (reference sequence).

The chain links TRBV21-1 to TRBJ2-5; the table's D call, TRBD1, was not checked against the DNA. TRBV21-1 is termed a pseudogene. CDR3 length equals 17 residues. Here the CDR3 reads CASSKGDEGRQQETQYF. The CDR3 bases are TGTGCCAGCAGCAAAGGGGACGAAGGACGGCAACAAGAGACCCAGTACTTC.

The genes are TRBV5-1 and TRBJ2-2; the D gene could be TRBD1 or TRBD2 (5 bases each). Germline V CDR1 and CDR2: SGHRS, YFSETQ. Trimming stripped 0 bases from V and 2 bases from J, with 8 bases between. There are 15 residues in the CDR3. The CDR3 DNA reads TGCGCCAGCAGCTTGGTGGGGGACAACACCGGGGAGCTGTTTTTT. It yields the protein CASSLVGDNTGELFF.

This clonotype was detected a few times. V gene TRBV19 combines with J gene TRBJ2-5; D is ambiguous. The V gene's germline CDR1 is LNHDA and CDR2 SQIVND (reference sequence). With 5 bases removed from V and 2 bases from J, the gap between germline ends came to 15 bases. This CDR3 has 15 residues. The CDR3 loop is CASSASPGSQETQYF. The CDR3 bases are TGTGCCAGTAGTGCGTCCCCGGGCTCACAAGAGACCCAGTACTTC.

The J gene is TRBJ2-7, the V gene TRBV30; 11 positions agree with TRBD1. Germline CDR1 GTSNPN, CDR2 SVGIG (reference sequence). With 3 bases clipped from V and 3 bases from J, the junction kept 7 bases outside the gene matches. The CDR3 has 15 amino acids. The CDR3 region is CAWRARDRGGYEQYF. In DNA, the CDR3 is TGTGCCTGGAGAGCCCGGGACAGGGGGGGCTACGAGCAGTACTTC.

V gene TRBV6-5 combines with J gene TRBJ2-7, with 7 bases aligning to TRBD1. The germline V gene has CDR1 MNHEY and CDR2 SVGAGI. This CDR3 region has 13 residues. V lost 2 bases to trimming and J lost 3 bases; unmatched junction nucleotides: 1. CDR3 in DNA: TGTGCCAGCAGTTACAGGGACAGCTACGAGCAGTACTTC. It specifies CASSYRDSYEQYF.

The rearrangement links TRBV7-9 to TRBJ2-7, with 7 nucleotides matching TRBD1. Germline V lookup: CDR1 SEHNR, CDR2 FQNEAQ (reference sequence). V gave up 3 bases and J gave up 3 bases; unmatched junction bases: 5. CDR3 length: 14 residues. CDR3 nucleotides: TGTGCCAGCAGCTTCGGACAGGAGAGCTACGAGCAGTACTTC. Translating it yields CASSFGQESYEQYF. Using reference TRBV7-9 and TRBJ2-7 for the parts outside the CDR3, the full variable domain is DTGVSQNPRHKITKRGQNVTFRCDPISEHNRLYWYRQTLGQGPEFLTYFQNEAQLEKSRLLSDRFSAERPKGSFSTLEIQRTEQGDSAMYLCASSFGQESYEQYFGPGTRLTVT.

This clonotype has a handful of counts. This chain joins TRBV2 and TRBJ2-7, with 8 bases identical to TRBD2. Germline V CDR1 and CDR2: SNHLY, FYNNEI. The CDR3 loop spans 14 amino acids. Trimming took 0 bases from V and 3 from J; bases not matched to a gene: 1. CDR3 coding DNA: TGTGCCAGCAGTGAAGCAGGGACTAGCTACGAGCAGTACTTC. This codes for CASSEAGTSYEQYF.